This T cell receptor (beta chain) was captured by sequencing in a study of T cell clusters in autoimmune cytopenias. TRB was amplified from around 250 ng of peripheral blood genomic DNA per sample. TRB rearrangements were amplified by touch-down multiplex PCR with mixed TRB-A/B primers. TCRdb processed the multiplex PCR reads again and assigns one entry to each CDR3 protein, with no DNA. The table lists around 15,000 distinct CDR3 sequences. Germline V lookup: CDR1 LNHNV, CDR2 YYDKDF (reference sequence). The CDR3 has 15 residues. The sample also formed part of further work on T cell repertoires in aging, cancer and after chemotherapy.

Sequenced sample: peripheral blood. The receptor's source is a human donor in good health. The V gene is TRBV15, the J gene TRBJ1-5; the D call from TCRdb, TRBD1, cannot be confirmed without DNA. CDR3 loop: CATSRGGTSYQPQHF.